The subject of this entry is one T cell receptor beta chain. Its antigen remains unknown. These data come from a study of T cell responses to AZD1222 COVID-19 vaccine. Findings and limits, study-wide: Vaccine-associated CD4 TCRs ranged over spike, dominating at 160-218 and 743-854.

Sequenced by immunoSEQ multiplex PCR; TCRdb stores in-frame clones only, minus some. The sample has approximately 99,000 clones; approximately 89% are singletons. This sample comprised peripheral blood, obtained on day 0 of MenACWY control vaccination. The TCR originated in an adult in good health.

The CDR3 sequence: CASSPPGQGVSGEQYF. CDR3 sequence (DNA): TGTGCCAGCAGTCCACCGGGACAGGGTGTTTCGGGTGAGCAGTACTTC. The chain is built from TRBV6-2 or TRBV6-3 and TRBJ2-7; TRBD1 aligns across 9 bases. Germline V gives CDR1 MNHEY, CDR2 SVGEGT. Trimming took 5 bases from V and 7 from J; bases not matched to a gene: 15. This CDR3 has 16 amino acids.